Described below is a single T cell receptor beta chain sequence and its context. Antigen unknown. The record originates from a study of T cell responses to AZD1222 COVID-19 vaccine. General study results and limits: Among spike-specific TCRs, nearly half reportedly target unmutated variant regions. The study found Spike-specific TCR breadth and depth rose after two AZD1222 doses. Vaccine-associated CD4 TCRs spanned spike, dominant at 160-218 and 743-854.

The data were produced by immunoSEQ multiplex PCR, yet TCRdb's version contains in-frame clones alone and is incomplete. There are 120,000 to 150,000 clones in the sample; 82% occur only once, and less than 5% lies in the top ten. CDR1 is WNHNN, CDR2 SYGVQD, per germline (reference sequence). J was trimmed by 2 bases and V by 2 bases; bases with no gene match: 5. This CDR3 is 16 amino acids long. This receptor was identified in an adult in good health. The material was peripheral blood, obtained on day 0 of MenACWY control vaccination. The chain uses TRBV10-1 and TRBJ2-3; 9 bases are a match to TRBD1. CDR3 amino acids: CASSEGGTGPTDTQYF. In DNA, the CDR3 is TGCGCCAGCAGTGAGGGGGGGACAGGGCCCACAGATACGCAGTATTTT.